This T cell receptor beta chain derives from a study of cytomegalovirus exposure and HLA in healthy donors. Study results and caveats: In terms of immune exposure information, only CMV serostatus was available. Based on reports, TCR beta sequences accurately predicted HLA-A and HLA-B alleles for most subjects. A later analysis linked 16,951 TCR beta sequences to HLA alleles at 0.05 false discovery rate. A later analysis reportedly found that, within productive TCRs, an Asian-associated ancestry cluster had fewer N-insertions than the mean observed across the approximately 660 donors.

Primers included in the PCR were 60 Vbeta and 13 Jbeta primers. Clones were sequenced by immunoSEQ multiplex PCR, and TCRdb holds only the in-frame ones, with some missing. This sample's table has 60,000 to 85,000 clones. Turning to this clone: Its antigen is currently unknown.

This TCR was sampled from a man aged 45-65 years in good health and CMV-seropositive. The sample comprised PBMCs.

The CDR3 DNA reads as TGTGCCAGCAGCCCTAGCGGTTCCTACAATGAGCAGTTCTTC. Amino acids: CASSPSGSYNEQFF. This chain uses TRBV9 with TRBJ2-1; 7 nucleotides agree with TRBD2. V lost 4 bases and J lost 1; bases outside the gene matches: 2. Germline V gene lookup returns CDR1 SGDLS and CDR2 YYNGEE. CDR3 length equals 14 residues. Using reference TRBV9 and TRBJ2-1 for the parts outside the CDR3, the full variable domain is DSGVTQTPKHLITATGQRVTLRCSPRSGDLSVYWYQQSLDQGLQFLIQYYNGEERAKGNILERFSAQQFPDLHSELNLSSLELGDSALYFCASSPSGSYNEQFFGPGTRLTVL.